This T cell receptor (beta chain) was retrieved from a study of T cell changes during pregnancy in multiple sclerosis. CDR1 is SNHLY and CDR2 is FYNNEI in the germline V gene. The germline V and J ends were trimmed by 11 bases and 6 bases, with 19 bases remaining between them. The CDR3 is 13 amino acids. Sequencing was performed with immunoSEQ multiplex PCR; in TCRdb, only in-frame clones are kept and a portion is missing. The table lists some 100,000 clones, around 93% of them singletons. The V gene is TRBV2, the J gene TRBJ1-2; D perhaps matches TRBD1 (6 bases). The sequence came from a female donor with multiple sclerosis, enrolled in a pregnancy study. The sample here was peripheral blood, taken before pregnancy. CDR3 coding DNA: TGTGCCGGGAGGGGGACGCAAAGGCATGGCTACACCTTC. It yields the protein CAGRGTQRHGYTF. Drawing the rest from reference TRBV2 and TRBJ1-2, the complete variable domain is EPEVTQTPSHQVTQMGQEVILRCVPISNHLYFYWYRQILGQKVEFLVSFYNNEISEKSEIFDDQFSVERPDGSNFTLKIRSTKLEDSAMYFCAGRGTQRHGYTFGSGTRLTVV.